This passage covers 14 T cell receptor beta chains from one sample sequenced in a study of ipilimumab plus nivolumab after autologous stem cell transplantation. Generated by immunoSEQ multiplex PCR, the TCRdb table keeps only in-frame clones and is missing some. The sample holds tens of thousands of clones, roughly 74% seen once. Sequences were derived from PBMCs, sampled in a trial of ipilimumab plus nivolumab as post-transplant consolidation. Source of these receptors: a male donor with diffuse large B-cell lymphoma.

The rearrangement links TRBV30 to TRBJ1-3, with unresolved D. CDR3 length: 14 residues. Between the trimmed V and J ends, which lost 0 bases and 0 bases, there was a span of 6 bases. Germline CDR1 is GTSNPN and CDR2 is SVGIG (reference sequence). The CDR3 sequence is CAWSVHGSGNTIYF. The CDR3 DNA reads TGTGCCTGGAGTGTACACGGCTCTGGAAACACCATATATTTT.

This chain links TRBV27 with TRBJ2-2; D possibly corresponds to TRBD2 (5 bases). V lost 2 bases and J 0 bases, leaving 7 bases between the germline ends. The CDR3 covers 15 residues. The germline V gene encodes CDR1 MNHEY and CDR2 SMNVEV (reference sequence). Written as DNA, the CDR3 is TGTGCCAGCAGTTTACTTAGCGCGAACACCGGGGAGCTGTTTTTT. Protein sequence: CASSLLSANTGELFF.

The rearrangement joins TRBV15 to TRBJ2-3; TRBD1 is a possible D gene (6 bases). Per germline, CDR1 LNHNV and CDR2 YYDKDF (reference sequence). V lost 3 bases to trimming and J lost 3 bases, with 13 bases between them. The CDR3 is 15 amino acids. CDR3 sequence (DNA): TGTGCCACCAGCAGGAAGACAGGTCGAACAGATACGCAGTATTTT. Translating it yields CATSRKTGRTDTQYF.

This clone was seen a single time. This chain joins TRBV6-5 and TRBJ2-2; perhaps TRBD2 as D (5 bases). Germline loops: CDR1 MNHEY, CDR2 SVGAGI. The CDR3 is 15 residues long. The V gene lost 2 bases and the J gene lost 0 bases, with 7 bases spanning the gap. The CDR3 sequence is CASSYRAANTGELFF. As DNA, the CDR3 is TGTGCCAGCAGTTACCGAGCGGCGAACACCGGGGAGCTGTTTTTT.

The rearrangement uses TRBV6-5 and TRBJ2-3; 8 bases map to TRBD2. CDR3 length: 14 residues. CDR1 MNHEY and CDR2 SVGAGI come from the germline V gene. The junction had 9 bases not matched to a gene; V was cut back by 8 bases and J by 5 bases. The CDR3 sequence is CASESGGLGDTQYF. The CDR3 DNA reads as TGTGCCAGCGAGTCGGGGGGGCTTGGAGATACGCAGTATTTT.

The chain links TRBV18 to TRBJ1-3; D remains unclear. The germline V gene has CDR1 KGHSH and CDR2 LQKENI. V lost 0 bases to trimming and J lost 3 bases, with 9 bases between them. This CDR3 has 15 residues. The chain's CDR3 is CASSPPSLFGNTIYF. CDR3 nucleotide sequence: TGTGCCAGCTCACCACCGTCTCTTTTTGGAAACACCATATATTTT.

The rearrangement links TRBV5-1 to TRBJ1-1, with D hard to call. The V end was cut by 4 bases, the J end by 7 bases, with 17 bases between. The germline V gene encodes CDR1 SGHRS and CDR2 YFSETQ. CDR3 length: 14 residues. CDR3 sequence (DNA): TGCGCCAGCAGCGTCTCGGACGGCTTGGATGAAGCTTTCTTT. Translated: CASSVSDGLDEAFF.

The V gene is TRBV7-8, the J gene TRBJ2-3; TRBD1 matches 7 bases. Germline V gene lookup returns CDR1 SGHVS and CDR2 FQNEAQ. J lost 1 base, V lost 3 bases, and 7 bases had no gene match. This CDR3 contains 16 residues. The CDR3 DNA is TGTGCCAGCAGCTTCGATCGGGACAGTGGCACAGATACGCAGTATTTT. Its translation is CASSFDRDSGTDTQYF.

This chain joins TRBV2 and TRBJ2-2; TRBD1 agrees at 8 bases. Germline values: CDR1 SNHLY, CDR2 FYNNEI. This CDR3 is 15 amino acids long. V lost 6 bases, J lost 5 bases, and 8 bases stayed unmatched. CDR3 residues: CASRTGQGETGELFF. The CDR3 DNA follows: TGTGCCAGCAGGACTGGACAGGGTGAGACCGGGGAGCTGTTTTTT.

This clone has a single count. The rearrangement uses TRBV7-9 and TRBJ2-1; a possible D gene is TRBD2 (6 bases). Germline V gene sequence: CDR1 SEHNR, CDR2 FQNEAQ (reference sequence). There are 13 residues in the CDR3. V lost 6 bases and J lost 8, with 14 bases in between. CDR3 coding DNA: TGTGCCAGCAGGGACCGGGAGCTGGATGAGCAGTTCTTC. This translates into CASRDRELDEQFF.

This chain connects TRBV6-1 to TRBJ2-3; TRBD2 aligns across 9 bases. The CDR3 totals 18 residues. Looked up from germline, CDR1 is MNHNS and CDR2 is SASEGT. Losses at the gene ends were 0 bases for V and 3 bases for J; bases not matched to a gene: 10. The chain's CDR3 is CASSEARRRGGRTDTQYF. The CDR3 nucleotides read TGTGCCAGCAGTGAAGCGAGAAGGCGGGGGGGCCGGACAGATACGCAGTATTTT.

The chain uses TRBV5-4 and TRBJ1-2; D uncertain. The V gene's germline CDR1 is SGHNT and CDR2 YYREEE (reference sequence). The germline V and J ends were trimmed by 0 bases and 6 bases, with 9 bases remaining between them. The CDR3 is 13 amino acids. The CDR3 is CASSLVGGDGYTF. CDR3 sequence (DNA): TGTGCCAGCAGCTTGGTAGGCGGGGATGGCTACACCTTC.

This chain connects TRBV7-2 to TRBJ1-2; possible D gene TRBD1, 5 bases. The germline V gene has CDR1 SGHTA and CDR2 FQGNSA. Trimming pared 5 bases from V and 7 bases from J, leaving 11 bases between. The CDR3 has 12 residues. The CDR3 nucleotides are TGTGCCAGCAGCCTCGGAGGGGTTGGCTACACCTTC. It translates to CASSLGGVGYTF.

This clone was observed once. The chain uses TRBV19 and TRBJ2-5, with TRBD2 identical over 8 bases. Germline values: CDR1 LNHDA, CDR2 SQIVND (reference sequence). The V segment lost 5 bases and the J segment 7 bases; nucleotides outside the gene matches: 3. The CDR3 is 12 residues long. As DNA, the CDR3 is TGTGCCAGTAGTTCGGGGGGGATGACCCAGTACTTC. Residues: CASSSGGMTQYF.